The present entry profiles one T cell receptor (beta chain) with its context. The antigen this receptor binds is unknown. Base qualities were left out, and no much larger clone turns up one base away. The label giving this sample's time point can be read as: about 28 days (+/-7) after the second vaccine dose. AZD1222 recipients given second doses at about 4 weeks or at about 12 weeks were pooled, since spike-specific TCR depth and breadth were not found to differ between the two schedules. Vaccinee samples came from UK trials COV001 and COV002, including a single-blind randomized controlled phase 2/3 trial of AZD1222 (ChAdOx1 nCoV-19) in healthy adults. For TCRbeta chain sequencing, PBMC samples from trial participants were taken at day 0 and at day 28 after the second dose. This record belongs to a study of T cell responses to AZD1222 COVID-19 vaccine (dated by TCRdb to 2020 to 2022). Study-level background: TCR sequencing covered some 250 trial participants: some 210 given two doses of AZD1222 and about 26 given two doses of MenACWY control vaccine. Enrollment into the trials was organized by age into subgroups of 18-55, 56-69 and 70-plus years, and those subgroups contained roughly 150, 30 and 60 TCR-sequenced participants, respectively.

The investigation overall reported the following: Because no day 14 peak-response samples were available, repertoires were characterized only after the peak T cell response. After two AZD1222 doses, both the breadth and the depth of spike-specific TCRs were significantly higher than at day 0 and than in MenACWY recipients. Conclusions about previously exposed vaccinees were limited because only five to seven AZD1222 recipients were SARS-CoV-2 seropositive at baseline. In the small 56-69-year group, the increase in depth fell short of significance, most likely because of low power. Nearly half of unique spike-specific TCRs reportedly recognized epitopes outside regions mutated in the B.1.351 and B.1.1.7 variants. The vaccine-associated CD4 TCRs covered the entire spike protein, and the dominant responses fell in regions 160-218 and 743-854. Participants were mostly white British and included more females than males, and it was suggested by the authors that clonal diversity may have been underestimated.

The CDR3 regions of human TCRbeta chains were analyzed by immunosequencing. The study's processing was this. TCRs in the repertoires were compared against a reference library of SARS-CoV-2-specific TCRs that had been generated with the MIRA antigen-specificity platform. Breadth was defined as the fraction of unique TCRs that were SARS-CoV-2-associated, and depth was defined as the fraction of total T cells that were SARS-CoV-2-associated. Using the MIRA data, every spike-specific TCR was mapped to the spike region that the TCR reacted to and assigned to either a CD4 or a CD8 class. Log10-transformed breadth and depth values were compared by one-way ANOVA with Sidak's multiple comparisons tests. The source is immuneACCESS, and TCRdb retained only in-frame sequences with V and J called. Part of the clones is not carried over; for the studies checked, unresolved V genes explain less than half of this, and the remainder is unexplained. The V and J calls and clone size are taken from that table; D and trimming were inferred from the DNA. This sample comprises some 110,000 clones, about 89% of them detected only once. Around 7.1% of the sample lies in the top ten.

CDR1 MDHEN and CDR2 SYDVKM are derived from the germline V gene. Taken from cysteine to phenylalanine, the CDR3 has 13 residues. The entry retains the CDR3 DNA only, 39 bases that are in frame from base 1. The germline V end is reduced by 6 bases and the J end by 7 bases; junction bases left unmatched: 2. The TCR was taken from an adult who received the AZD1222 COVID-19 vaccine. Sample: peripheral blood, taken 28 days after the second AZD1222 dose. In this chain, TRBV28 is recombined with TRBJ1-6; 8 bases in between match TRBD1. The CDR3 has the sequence CASRGTGNSPLHF. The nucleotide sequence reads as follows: TGTGCCAGCAGGGGGACAGGAAATTCACCCCTCCACTTT.